This T cell receptor (beta chain) originates from a study of CD8 T cells in Susac syndrome. CDR3 length: 14 residues. Trimming stripped 5 bases from V and 0 bases from J, with 9 bases between. Broader study findings: Only a relatively small number of individuals were included in the TCR sequencing and HLA analysis.

Comments on this clonotype: Its antigen is as yet unknown.

Reverse transcription used about 0.45 to 1 ug RNA and random hexamers. Amplification of TCR beta CDR3 spanned 54 Vbeta and 13 Jbeta via immunoSEQ multiplex PCR. TCRdb itself ran the immunoSEQ multiplex PCR reads through MiXCR, one entry per CDR3 protein. Of 150,000 to 200,000 distinct CDR3 sequences listed, approximately 95% are singletons. From blood CD8+ and CD4+ T cells, the TCR beta chain was sequenced. Negative isolation was used for CD8+ and CD4+ T cells, and FACS enrichment was applied to TEMRA cells. The sequence was collected from a human donor with multiple sclerosis. The chain employs TRBV12-3 or TRBV12-4 and TRBJ2-3; D unresolved. The material sequenced was CD4+ T cells from PBMCs. CDR3 loop: CASSLGPSTDTQYF. As DNA, the CDR3 is TGTGCCAGCAGTCTCGGACCTAGCACAGATACGCAGTATTTT.